This T cell receptor (beta chain) stems from a study of blood T cell repertoires in COVID-19. Unmatched junction bases numbered 22, after V lost 5 bases and J lost 8 bases. Germline V CDR1 and CDR2: LGHDT, YNNKEL (reference sequence). This CDR3 comprises 19 residues. Here immunoSEQ multiplex PCR was the method, and the copy in TCRdb shows in-frame clones only, minus some. In the table there are 280,000 or so clones, 80% to 90% of which are singletons. This clone was recorded a few times. This TCR was sampled from a woman aged 45-65 years who had recovered from COVID-19. The source material was peripheral blood. This chain connects TRBV3-1 (or the pseudogene TRBV3-2) to TRBJ2-2; 8 bases align to TRBD2. The CDR3 here is CASSKLWVAGKAMSGELFF. The CDR3 DNA follows: TGTGCCAGCAGCAAACTGTGGGTAGCGGGAAAGGCAATGTCGGGGGAGCTGTTTTTT.